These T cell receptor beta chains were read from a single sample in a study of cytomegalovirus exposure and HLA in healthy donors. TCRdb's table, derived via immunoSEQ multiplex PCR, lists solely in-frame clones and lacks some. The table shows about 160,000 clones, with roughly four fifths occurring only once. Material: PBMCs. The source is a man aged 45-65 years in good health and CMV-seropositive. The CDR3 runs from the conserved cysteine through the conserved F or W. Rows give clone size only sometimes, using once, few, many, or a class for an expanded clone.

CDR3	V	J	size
CASSLEGGGTQYF	TRBV11-3	TRBJ2-3	.
CASSLGGGHYNEQFF	TRBV5-6	TRBJ2-1	.
CASSLAGADLGTEAFF	TRBV7-6	TRBJ1-1	once
CASSTTGTGSSPLHF	TRBV6-5	TRBJ1-6	.
CASSMVRQGNYGYTF	TRBV19	TRBJ1-2	.
CASSVIGLAGLYF	TRBV28	TRBJ2-7	.
CASSLDNPRDEQFF	TRBV7-9	TRBJ2-1	.
CASSLVGGTSGGGETQYF	TRBV7-2	TRBJ2-5	.
CASSNLRSEAFF	TRBV6-5	TRBJ1-1	.
CASRTSGGDQPQHF	TRBV6-6	TRBJ1-5	.
CASSPGQGASYTF	TRBV5-1	TRBJ1-2	.
CASSVRGRDSPLHF	TRBV9	TRBJ1-6	.
CASSLYSGETQYF	TRBV18	TRBJ2-5	.
CASSLSLATNEKLFF	TRBV5-4	TRBJ1-4	.
CASSPTAATNEKLFF	TRBV18	TRBJ1-4	.
CASSYLANTGELFF	TRBV6-5	TRBJ2-2	.
CAWKFNSKQETQYF	TRBV30	TRBJ2-5	.
CASSLLATSYEQYF	TRBV5-1	TRBJ2-7	.
CASSLSGQGAFGANVLTF	TRBV5-1	TRBJ2-6	.
CASSGTSGGSTGELFF	TRBV7-3	TRBJ2-2	.
CASSVGVEPAKNIQYF	TRBV9	TRBJ2-4	.
CASRPRPRQTSTDTQYF	TRBV7-9	TRBJ2-3	few
CASSGTSGGARETQYF	TRBV5-6	TRBJ2-5	.
CASRTTSGGASFPFF	TRBV19	TRBJ2-1	few
CASSLRRSYEQYF	TRBV11-2	TRBJ2-7	once
CASSYWNQGANYGYTF	TRBV6-5	TRBJ1-2	.